What follows are 5 T cell receptor beta chains derived from one specimen sequenced in a study of blood T cell repertoires in COVID-19. Data came from immunoSEQ multiplex PCR; TCRdb stores just in-frame clones and leaves some out. The repertoire has 85,000 to 130,000 clones, 76% of them found once; the top ten carry about 6.3%. Material for sequencing was peripheral blood. The receptors stem from a man at least 80 years old with COVID-19, enrolled during active disease.

J is TRBJ1-5 and V is TRBV5-6; 10 bases match TRBD1. Germline CDR1 SGHDT, CDR2 YYEEEE. The length of the CDR3 is 16 residues. Unmatched junction bases numbered 5, after V lost 4 bases and J lost 1 base. The CDR3 spells CASSRTGGRSNQPQHF. The CDR3 bases are TGTGCCAGCAGCCGGACAGGGGGAAGGAGCAATCAGCCCCAGCATTTT.

J is TRBJ1-1 and V is TRBV6-1; tentative D call: TRBD1 (5 bases). Germline V gene lookup returns CDR1 MNHNS and CDR2 SASEGT. This CDR3 has 15 residues. V gave up 2 bases and J gave up 6 bases, with 16 bases separating them. The CDR3 loop is CASSERVRVRSEAFF. CDR3 nucleotides: TGTGCCAGCAGTGAAAGGGTCAGGGTAAGGTCTGAAGCTTTCTTT.

The chain is built from TRBV25-1 and TRBJ2-5; D might be TRBD1 (6 bases). In germline, CDR1 is MGHDK, CDR2 SYGVNS. The V end lost 7 bases, the J end lost 5 bases, and 8 bases lay between the germline ends. This CDR3 comprises 11 residues. The chain's CDR3 is CASKRGETQYF. The CDR3 nucleotides are TGTGCCAGCAAGAGGGGGGAGACCCAGTACTTC. Full variable domain (outside the CDR3, taken from reference TRBV25-1 and TRBJ2-5): EADIYQTPRYLVIGTGKKITLECSQTMGHDKMYWYQQDPGMELHLIHYSYGVNSTEKGDLSSESTVSRIRTEHFPLTLESARPSHTSQYLCASKRGETQYFGPGTRLLVL.

V gene TRBV30 combines with J gene TRBJ1-2, with D possibly TRBD1 on 5 matching bases. CDR3 size: 13 residues. The ends were cut back, 6 bases at V and 4 bases at J, with 15 bases in the middle. Germline V gene sequence: CDR1 GTSNPN, CDR2 SVGIG (reference sequence). DNA for the CDR3: TGTGCCTGCGCGGTGGGGGGAGGCTATGGCTACACCTTC. This sequence encodes CACAVGGGYGYTF.

This sequence joins TRBV3-1 (or the pseudogene TRBV3-2) and TRBJ2-3, with 12 bases fitting TRBD2. With V trimmed by 1 base and J by 3 bases, 5 bases remained unmatched. CDR1 is LGHDT, CDR2 YNNKEL, per germline (reference sequence). The CDR3 sequence is 17 residues long. The DNA for the CDR3 is TGTGCCAGCAGCCAAGTGACTAGCGGGAGAGGGACAGATACGCAGTATTTT. The encoded protein is CASSQVTSGRGTDTQYF.